This TCR beta chain was sequenced in a study of T-cell reconstitution after alpha-beta-depleted transplantation in children. It was with unique molecular identifiers that the TCRbeta library was prepared. TCRdb reanalysed the PCR reads using MiXCR and keeps one entry per CDR3 protein. The sample holds around 440,000 distinct CDR3 sequences; about 16% are singletons and the top ten take under 30%. Germline CDR1 is MNHEY and CDR2 is SVGAGI. V lost 0 bases to trimming and J lost 10 bases, with 13 bases between them. The CDR3 is made up of 14 amino acids. This sequence originates from a boy in the first two years of life who had a stem cell transplant for Wiskott-Aldrich syndrome, so the T cells may come from the graft donor. The chain carries TRBV6-5 and TRBJ2-1; D call uncertain. Sequenced material: PBMCs, mostly from graft donor cells, taken 360 days after TCRalphabeta/CD19-depleted stem cell transplant. CDR3 sequence (DNA): TGTGCCAGCAGTTACTCACCCCTTCCCAGGGAGCAGTTCTTC. This codes for CASSYSPLPREQFF.